This T cell receptor (beta chain) stems from a study of cytomegalovirus exposure and HLA in healthy donors. Notes on the study in general: Three chains tied to CMV proved CMV antigen-specific in vitro. Cytomegalovirus association was listed for about 180 TCR beta chains. In a later analysis, common viral pathogens appeared linked to several of the most significant clusters.

The primer mix had 60 Vbeta and 13 Jbeta primers. TCRdb's table, derived via immunoSEQ multiplex PCR, lists solely in-frame clones and lacks some. Here the sample spans some 63,000 clones, about four fifths being singletons. Remarks on this clone: Its antigen remains unidentified.

The CDR3 sequence is 12 residues long. Trimming took 3 bases from V and 6 from J; bases not matched to a gene: 2. Germline assignment: CDR1 LNHDA and CDR2 SQIVND (reference sequence). This TCR derives from a woman aged 40 to 55 in good health and CMV-seronegative. Source material: PBMCs. The chain joins TRBV19 to TRBJ2-7; 7 bases are shared with TRBD1. The CDR3 spells CASSITGVEQYF. In DNA form, the CDR3 reads TGTGCCAGTAGTATTACAGGGGTCGAGCAGTACTTC.